The clone carrying this T cell receptor (beta chain) turned up a few times. Its target is unknown. The sample comes from a study of T cells in Graves' hyperthyroidism and ophthalmopathy. Study conclusions and caveats: Ophthalmopathy was distinguished from stable hyperthyroidism by 13 V-J signatures. Among clonotypes expanded in thyroid above 0.001, most were also found in blood.

Clinical symptoms, serum thyroxine, TRAb, thyroid ultrasound and orbital computed tomography informed diagnoses. The germline gives CDR1 MNHEY, CDR2 SVGEGT. V trimming: 8 bases; J trimming: 4 bases; junction bases outside the gene matches: 10. There are 14 residues in the CDR3. RNA transcripts yielded amplified TCR beta CDR3 regions. In the first-round RT-PCR of the TCR CDR3, the HTBI primer set was used. TCRdb reanalysed the multiplex PCR reads using MiXCR and keeps one entry per CDR3 protein. The data show 600,000 to 700,000 distinct CDR3 sequences, over 12% seen once. The sequencing input was blood. The V gene is TRBV6-2 or TRBV6-3, the J gene TRBJ2-7; the match to TRBD2 covers 8 bases. This clonotype originated in a woman in her thirties or forties with Graves' ophthalmopathy. The CDR3: CASGKGLVVYEQYF. CDR3 DNA sequence: TGTGCCAGCGGTAAGGGACTAGTGGTGTACGAGCAGTACTTC.